The clone carrying this TCR beta chain was seen only once. This specimen belongs to a study of blood T cell repertoires in COVID-19. Background on the study: From the United States, Italy and Spain came samples of acute and convalescent COVID-19. T cells, B-cell-depleted T cells, or PBMCs provided the cDNA or gDNA that served as material.

The data were produced by immunoSEQ multiplex PCR, yet TCRdb's version contains in-frame clones alone and is incomplete. The table records 55,000 to 70,000 clones, around 87% of them present only once. V was cut by 0 bases and J by 5 bases, with 11 bases left in between. Germline CDR1 is KGHSH and CDR2 is LQKENI. The CDR3 loop spans 14 amino acids. The chain is built from TRBV18 and TRBJ2-7; tentatively, D is TRBD1 (6 bases). The sample comprised peripheral blood. This receptor was identified in a man aged 60 to 75 with acute or convalescent COVID-19. The CDR3 reads CASSPPMGAHEQYF. The CDR3 DNA reads TGTGCCAGCTCACCACCGATGGGGGCCCACGAGCAGTACTTC.